What follows describes a single TCR beta chain. This entry belongs to a study of blood T cell repertoires in COVID-19. Methods used by the authors: Estimated nucleated cell counts came from reference gene primer amplification. Produced via immunoSEQ multiplex PCR; TCRdb's table is partial and in-frame only. V and J calls and clone size are copied from that table; D and trimming were computed from the DNA. This table has around 310,000 clones, over 75% appearing once. Individuals drawn from 24 US areas were about 18 to 95 years old. Recovery meant two consecutive negative NP/OP PCR tests, professional clearance, or resolved symptoms. This CDR3 region has 19 residues. Trimming took 2 bases from V and 5 from J; bases not matched to a gene: 17. Germline CDR1 is MGHRA and CDR2 is YSYEKL.

Sequencing input: PBMCs or T cells enriched from blood (not recorded which). This TCR was sampled from a man under 40 who had recovered from COVID-19. This chain joins TRBV4-1 and TRBJ2-1, with 8 nucleotides matching TRBD1. CDR3 residues: CASSQTSGTGTPRDNEQFF. In nucleotides, the CDR3 is TGCGCCAGCAGCCAAACCTCCGGGACAGGAACCCCGAGAGACAATGAGCAGTTCTTC.